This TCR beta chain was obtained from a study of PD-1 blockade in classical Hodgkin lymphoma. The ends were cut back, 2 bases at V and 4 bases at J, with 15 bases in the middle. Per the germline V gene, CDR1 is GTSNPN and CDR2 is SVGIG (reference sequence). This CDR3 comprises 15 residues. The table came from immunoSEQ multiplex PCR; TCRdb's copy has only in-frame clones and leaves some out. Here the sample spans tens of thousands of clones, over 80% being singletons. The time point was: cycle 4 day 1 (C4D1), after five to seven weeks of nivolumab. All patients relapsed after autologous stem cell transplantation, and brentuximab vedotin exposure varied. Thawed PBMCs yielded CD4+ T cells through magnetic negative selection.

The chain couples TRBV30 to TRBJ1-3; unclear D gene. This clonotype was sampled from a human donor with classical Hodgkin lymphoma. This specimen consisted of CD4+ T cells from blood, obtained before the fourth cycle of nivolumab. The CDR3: CAWSYPRSGGNTIYF. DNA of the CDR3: TGTGCCTGGAGTTACCCGCGCTCTGGAGGAAACACCATATATTTT.